Listed below are T cell receptor beta chains from one sample, sequenced in a study of PD-L1 blockade in urothelial cancer. Only in-frame clones appear in the TCRdb table, and some are missing; sequencing was by immunoSEQ multiplex PCR. Of over 40,000 clones listed, more than 75% are singletons. The input for sequencing was PBMCs, taken around atezolizumab (anti-PD-L1) treatment. The receptors shown here come from a man aged 70 or older with urothelial cancer. CDR3s include the opening cysteine and the closing phenylalanine or tryptophan. D genes are given only for firm matches. Rows may omit the clone size; those that give it use once, few, many or a size class.

J: TRBJ2-1
length: 11
D: NA
V: TRBV10-2
size: NA
DNA: TGCGCCAGCAGTCACGGGGGTGAGCAGTTCTTC
CDR3: CASSHGGEQFF

J: TRBJ1-1
length: 13
D: TRBD1
V: TRBV30
size: NA
DNA: TGTGCCTGGAACAGGGGCCAAAACACTGAAGCTTTCTTT
CDR3: CAWNRGQNTEAFF

J: TRBJ1-2
length: 14
D: TRBD1
V: TRBV5-8
size: NA
DNA: TGTGCCAGCAGCCGGACAGGGAGGAACTATGGCTACACCTTC
CDR3: CASSRTGRNYGYTF

J: TRBJ2-7
length: 15
D: TRBD2
V: TRBV19
size: NA
DNA: TGTGCCAGTAGTGTTCGGACTAGCGGGAGGGATGAGCAGTACTTC
CDR3: CASSVRTSGRDEQYF

J: TRBJ2-7
length: 18
D: TRBD2
V: TRBV7-2
size: NA
DNA: TGTGCCAGCAGCTTAGCGGGACTAGCGGGGTGGAAGGGGGACGAGCAGTACTTC
CDR3: CASSLAGLAGWKGDEQYF

J: TRBJ1-2
length: 13
D: NA
V: TRBV7-3
size: once
DNA: TGTGCCAGCAGCCCGGACGGGAGCTATGGCTACACCTTC
CDR3: CASSPDGSYGYTF

J: TRBJ1-5
length: 16
D: NA
V: TRBV19
size: NA
DNA: TGTGCCAGTAGTGCCCGCGGGGGGAATAGCAATCAGCCCCAGCATTTT
CDR3: CASSARGGNSNQPQHF

J: TRBJ1-1
length: 14
D: NA
V: TRBV5-4
size: NA
DNA: TGTGCCAGCAGCCGGAGGGCCTCGAACACTGAAGCTTTCTTT
CDR3: CASSRRASNTEAFF

J: TRBJ2-7
length: 14
D: TRBD2
V: TRBV7-9
size: NA
DNA: TGTGCCAGCAGCTCCGGGGGACTAGCGTACGAGCAGTACTTC
CDR3: CASSSGGLAYEQYF

J: TRBJ2-3
length: 16
D: TRBD1
V: TRBV5-8
size: few
DNA: TGTGCCAGCAGCCCAGGGACAGGGGGTGTTGGAGATACGCAGTATTTT
CDR3: CASSPGTGGVGDTQYF

J: TRBJ2-3
length: 15
D: TRBD1
V: TRBV7-3
size: NA
DNA: TGTGCCAGCAGCCCGGGACAGGTAGAGGCAGATACGCAGTATTTT
CDR3: CASSPGQVEADTQYF

J: TRBJ2-3
length: 15
D: NA
V: TRBV7-2
size: once
DNA: TGTGCCAGCAGCCTAAACAGGGCCGGTGAAGATACGCAGTATTTT
CDR3: CASSLNRAGEDTQYF

J: TRBJ1-5
length: 15
D: TRBD1
V: TRBV2
size: NA
DNA: TGTGCCAGCAGTGAAAGGACAGGGGGAGATCAGCCCCAGCATTTT
CDR3: CASSERTGGDQPQHF

J: TRBJ2-3
length: 15
D: NA
V: TRBV6-5
size: few
DNA: TGTGCCAGCAGTACCTTACCTGGCGTGGGGGGAGCGCAGTATTTT
CDR3: CASSTLPGVGGAQYF

J: TRBJ2-7
length: 17
D: NA
V: TRBV10-2
size: NA
DNA: TGCGCCAGCAGTGAGTCATGGGCCAGTAAGAGCTCCTACGAGCAGTACTTC
CDR3: CASSESWASKSSYEQYF

J: TRBJ1-5
length: 15
D: NA
V: TRBV27
size: NA
DNA: TGTGCCAGCAGCCCCCAGACACATAGCAATCAGCCCCAGCATTTT
CDR3: CASSPQTHSNQPQHF

J: TRBJ2-6
length: 19
D: NA
V: TRBV7-9
size: NA
DNA: TGTGCCAGCAGCTCGATTAGGACAGCAGTTACATCTGGGGCCAACGTCCTGACTTTC
CDR3: CASSSIRTAVTSGANVLTF

J: TRBJ2-7
length: 13
D: NA
V: TRBV19
size: NA
DNA: TGTGCCAGTAGTATAAACCCTAGATGGGAGCAGTACTTC
CDR3: CASSINPRWEQYF

J: TRBJ2-1
length: 15
D: TRBD1
V: TRBV19
size: NA
DNA: TGTGCCAGTAGATCTTCACGGGACAGGCACAATGAGCAGTTCTTC
CDR3: CASRSSRDRHNEQFF

J: TRBJ1-2
length: 13
D: NA
V: TRBV29-1
size: once
DNA: TGCAGCGTTGTTCTCCAGGGGAGCTATGGCTACACCTTC
CDR3: CSVVLQGSYGYTF

J: TRBJ2-5
length: 15
D: NA
V: TRBV5-1
size: NA
DNA: TGCGCCAGCAGTTTTGGTGGCGGAGACCAAGAGACCCAGTACTTC
CDR3: CASSFGGGDQETQYF

J: TRBJ1-2
length: 13
D: TRBD1
V: TRBV27
size: NA
DNA: TGTGCCAGCAGTGCGCGGACAGGGGCCGGCTACACCTTC
CDR3: CASSARTGAGYTF

J: TRBJ1-2
length: 14
D: NA
V: TRBV28
size: NA
DNA: TGTGCCAGCAGTCCTCTGAGGGTTGCCTATGGCTACACCTTC
CDR3: CASSPLRVAYGYTF

J: TRBJ2-1
length: 15
D: TRBD1
V: TRBV19
size: once
DNA: TGTGCCAGTAGTACCCCAGGGGGCCCCTACAATGAGCAGTTCTTC
CDR3: CASSTPGGPYNEQFF

J: TRBJ1-1
length: 15
D: NA
V: TRBV5-1
size: NA
DNA: TGCGCCAGCAGCTTACACAGCTTTCTGAACACTGAAGCTTTCTTT
CDR3: CASSLHSFLNTEAFF

J: TRBJ1-5
length: 16
D: TRBD1
V: TRBV28
size: NA
DNA: TGTGCCAGCACCATTATACAGGGGGCGGGCGATCAGCCCCAGCATTTT
CDR3: CASTIIQGAGDQPQHF

J: TRBJ2-2
length: 16
D: TRBD2
V: TRBV5-1
size: NA
DNA: TGCGCCAGCAGCCCCGGACTAGAACGGGGCACCGGGGAGCTGTTTTTT
CDR3: CASSPGLERGTGELFF

J: TRBJ2-3
length: 13
D: NA
V: TRBV11-2
size: NA
DNA: TGTGCCAGCAACAACAATGCGGCAGATACGCAGTATTTT
CDR3: CASNNNAADTQYF

J: TRBJ2-2
length: 17
D: TRBD1
V: TRBV12-5
size: once
DNA: TGTGCTAGTGGTTTGGTACGCCAAACAGGGGGCACCGGGGAGCTGTTTTTT
CDR3: CASGLVRQTGGTGELFF

J: TRBJ2-7
length: 16
D: TRBD2
V: TRBV30
size: NA
DNA: TGTGCCTGGACAAATCCCTCCGCGGGAGGAGGTTACGAGCAGTACTTC
CDR3: CAWTNPSAGGGYEQYF

J: TRBJ2-7
length: 17
D: TRBD1
V: TRBV4-1
size: NA
DNA: TGCGCCAGCAGCCAAGCCTCGGGACAGGGGATTCCCTACGAGCAGTACTTC
CDR3: CASSQASGQGIPYEQYF

J: TRBJ2-5
length: 15
D: TRBD2
V: TRBV6-1
size: NA
DNA: TGTGCCGGAGCTTCCTTAGCGGGAGGGGGAGAGACCCAGTACTTC
CDR3: CAGASLAGGGETQYF

J: TRBJ1-1
length: 13
D: NA
V: TRBV5-1
size: NA
DNA: TGCGCCAGCAGCCTGACAGGTAGGACTGAAGCTTTCTTT
CDR3: CASSLTGRTEAFF

J: TRBJ2-6
length: 14
D: TRBD1
V: TRBV30
size: NA
DNA: TGTGCCTGGAGCGACAGGGCTGGGGCCAACGTCCTGACTTTC
CDR3: CAWSDRAGANVLTF

J: TRBJ2-7
length: 12
D: NA
V: TRBV18
size: NA
DNA: TGTGCCAGCTCACCGCGGGGTTACGAGCAGTACTTC
CDR3: CASSPRGYEQYF

J: TRBJ1-3
length: 12
D: TRBD1
V: TRBV19
size: NA
DNA: TGTGCCAGTAGGACACAGGGGAACACCATATATTTT
CDR3: CASRTQGNTIYF

J: TRBJ2-1
length: 14
D: TRBD1
V: TRBV18
size: NA
DNA: TGTGCCAGCTCGACCGGGACAGGGACGGACGAGCAGTTCTTC
CDR3: CASSTGTGTDEQFF

J: TRBJ2-7
length: 14
D: NA
V: TRBV7-9
size: once
DNA: TGTGCCAGCAGTTTTAGCGGAAAAACCTACGAGCAGTACTTC
CDR3: CASSFSGKTYEQYF

J: TRBJ2-1
length: 16
D: TRBD2
V: TRBV5-6
size: NA
DNA: TGTGCCAGCAGCCCGGGGACTAGCGGGAGTTACAATGAGCAGTTCTTC
CDR3: CASSPGTSGSYNEQFF

J: TRBJ1-2
length: 14
D: NA
V: TRBV2
size: once
DNA: TGTGCCACCAAAACACTTGGAGGGGGGGGTGGCTACACCTTC
CDR3: CATKTLGGGGGYTF

J: TRBJ2-7
length: 13
D: TRBD2
V: TRBV6-1
size: few
DNA: TGTGCCAGCAGTAGGACTAGCGGCTACGAGCAGTACTTC
CDR3: CASSRTSGYEQYF

J: TRBJ2-3
length: 16
D: TRBD2
V: TRBV9
size: NA
DNA: TGTGCCAGCAGCGTTAAACTAGCGGGAGTCACAGATACGCAGTATTTT
CDR3: CASSVKLAGVTDTQYF

J: TRBJ2-1
length: 14
D: TRBD1
V: TRBV29-1
size: NA
DNA: TGCAGCGGCCTGACAGGGAGCTCCTACAATGAGCAGTTCTTC
CDR3: CSGLTGSSYNEQFF

J: TRBJ2-7
length: 13
D: NA
V: TRBV18
size: NA
DNA: TGTGCCAGCTCACCGACGGTACTAGGCGAGCAGTACTTC
CDR3: CASSPTVLGEQYF

J: TRBJ2-1
length: 13
D: TRBD2
V: TRBV19
size: NA
DNA: TGTGCCAGTAGACGGGGAGGGATGAATGAGCAGTTCTTC
CDR3: CASRRGGMNEQFF

J: TRBJ2-1
length: 17
D: TRBD2
V: TRBV4-2
size: NA
DNA: TGTGCCAGCAGCCATGGTAGCGGGAGGGCCGCCTACAATGAGCAGTTCTTC
CDR3: CASSHGSGRAAYNEQFF

J: TRBJ2-7
length: 16
D: NA
V: TRBV2
size: NA
DNA: TGTGCCAGCAGTGAACTTAGGACAGACCTCTCCTACGAGCAGTACTTC
CDR3: CASSELRTDLSYEQYF

J: TRBJ2-7
length: 15
D: NA
V: TRBV21-1
size: NA
DNA: TGTGCCAGCGGGGAGCTAGGTATTCCCCCCTACGAGCAGTACTTC
CDR3: CASGELGIPPYEQYF

J: TRBJ1-5
length: 15
D: NA
V: TRBV7-2
size: large
DNA: TGTGCCAGCAGCCGAGACTATTACAGCAATCAGCCCCAGCATTTT
CDR3: CASSRDYYSNQPQHF

J: TRBJ2-2
length: 15
D: NA
V: TRBV19
size: NA
DNA: TGTGCCAGTAGTACCAGGGTCGGGTACACCGGGGAGCTGTTTTTT
CDR3: CASSTRVGYTGELFF

J: TRBJ2-2
length: 18
D: NA
V: TRBV2
size: NA
DNA: TGTGCCAGCAATCTCTTACGGGGTCATCACGCGAACACCGGGGAGCTGTTTTTT
CDR3: CASNLLRGHHANTGELFF

J: TRBJ2-4
length: 13
D: TRBD1
V: TRBV6-1
size: NA
DNA: TGTGCCAGCCGGACAGGGCGAGGGAACATTCAGTACTTC
CDR3: CASRTGRGNIQYF

J: TRBJ2-3
length: 14
D: TRBD2
V: TRBV29-1
size: NA
DNA: TGCAGCGTTCGCGGTAGCGGGAGTCTAGATACGCAGTATTTT
CDR3: CSVRGSGSLDTQYF

J: TRBJ1-2
length: 13
D: TRBD1
V: TRBV7-3
size: few
DNA: TGTGCCAGCAGCTCAATGGACAGGGGCGGCTACACCTTC
CDR3: CASSSMDRGGYTF

J: TRBJ1-1
length: 12
D: NA
V: TRBV6-6
size: NA
DNA: TGTGCCAGCAGTTACCCTACGGCTGAAGCTTTCTTT
CDR3: CASSYPTAEAFF

J: TRBJ1-2
length: 13
D: NA
V: TRBV2
size: few
DNA: TGTGCCAGCAGTGACGGACAGAACTATGGCTACACCTTC
CDR3: CASSDGQNYGYTF